The 6 T cell receptor beta chains given below trace back to one sample, sequenced in a study of blood T cell repertoires in COVID-19. Some clones are missing from TCRdb's copy, which holds only in-frame ones; the method was immunoSEQ multiplex PCR. Of 250,000 or so clones listed, roughly 90% are singletons. Specimen: peripheral blood. These receptors were obtained from a woman aged 55 to 70 with acute or convalescent COVID-19.

The J gene is TRBJ2-3, the V gene TRBV19; D may be TRBD2 (6 bases). With 7 bases removed from V and 6 bases from J, the gap between germline ends came to 17 bases. Germline values: CDR1 LNHDA, CDR2 SQIVND (reference sequence). The CDR3 is made up of 14 amino acids. CDR3 nucleotide sequence: TGTGCCAGTACGGCTGGCGGGGCCGTGGATACGCAGTATTTT. This sequence encodes CASTAGGAVDTQYF.

The rearrangement joins TRBV10-1 to TRBJ2-5; 8 positions match TRBD1. Per germline, CDR1 WNHNN and CDR2 SYGVQD (reference sequence). The CDR3 totals 13 residues. Trimming at V came to 6 bases and at J to 7 bases, leaving 7 bases not matched to a gene. The chain's CDR3 is CASSAGGGSTQYF. DNA for the CDR3: TGCGCCAGCAGCGCAGGGGGCGGTTCGACCCAGTACTTC.

The chain combines TRBV5-6 with TRBJ1-3; 7 bases map to TRBD1. CDR3 length: 16 residues. Germline CDR1 and CDR2: SGHDT and YYEEEE. Trimming took 4 bases from V and 3 from J; bases not matched to a gene: 10. CDR3 DNA sequence: TGTGCCAGCAGCCTGACTTTCACAGGGGTTGGAAACACCATATATTTT. Translation gives CASSLTFTGVGNTIYF.

The V call is TRBV28, the J call TRBJ2-7; D uncertain. The length of the CDR3 is 12 residues. CDR1 MDHEN and CDR2 SYDVKM come from the germline V gene. Trimming left V 3 bases short and J 0 bases short, with 3 bases between. CDR3 nucleotide sequence: TGTGCCAGCAGTTTGCGCTCCTACGAGCAGTACTTC. Protein: CASSLRSYEQYF.

This chain uses TRBV25-1 with TRBJ2-3, with a tentative D call TRBD1 (6 bases). This CDR3 has 13 amino acids. The germline CDR1 and CDR2 sequences are MGHDK and SYGVNS. Trimming shortened V by 4 bases and J by 3 bases, and 8 bases separated the two germline ends. CDR3 coding DNA: TGTGCCAGCAGTGGCCAGGGGACAGATACGCAGTATTTT. This gives the protein CASSGQGTDTQYF. The whole variable domain, remainder taken from reference TRBV25-1 and TRBJ2-3, is EADIYQTPRYLVIGTGKKITLECSQTMGHDKMYWYQQDPGMELHLIHYSYGVNSTEKGDLSSESTVSRIRTEHFPLTLESARPSHTSQYLCASSGQGTDTQYFGPGTRLTVL.

V is TRBV7-2 and J is TRBJ1-5, with 10 bases aligning to TRBD1. Per the germline V gene, CDR1 is SGHTA and CDR2 is FQGNSA. J was trimmed by 4 bases and V by 5 bases; bases with no gene match: 5. The CDR3 spans 15 residues. CDR3 coding DNA: TGTGCCAGCAGCCTTCGGGACAGGGGAAATCAGCCCCAGCATTTT. Amino acids: CASSLRDRGNQPQHF.